Shown below are 13 T cell receptor beta chains from a single sample sequenced in a study of blood T cell repertoires in COVID-19. Here immunoSEQ multiplex PCR was the method, and the copy in TCRdb shows in-frame clones only, minus some. The table includes fewer than 150,000 clones, 84% detected once. The sequencing sample was made of peripheral blood. The receptors stem from a human donor in a cohort sampled during active COVID-19.

The chain links TRBV21-1 to TRBJ2-1; the D call in the table, TRBD2, was not verified against the DNA. TRBV21-1 is designated a pseudogene. The CDR3 has 17 amino acids. Written as DNA, the CDR3 is TGTGCCAGCAGCAAACGGGAAGCGGGGGGGATCTACAATGAGCAGTTCTTC. Its protein product is CASSKREAGGIYNEQFF.

V is TRBV18 and J is TRBJ2-3; 7 positions match TRBD1. The CDR3 has 16 amino acids. The trim removed 2 bases at V and 3 bases at J, leaving 8 bases unmatched. Germline CDR1 KGHSH, CDR2 LQKENI. In DNA form, the CDR3 reads TGTGCCAGCTCACCAGGGACCTACAGGGGAACAGATACGCAGTATTTT. It translates to CASSPGTYRGTDTQYF.

V usage is TRBV5-1 and J usage is TRBJ2-5; no clear D gene. Germline V gene sequence: CDR1 SGHRS, CDR2 YFSETQ. V shed 0 bases and J shed 3 bases, with 9 bases lying between them. The CDR3 extends over 14 amino acids. CDR3 protein: CASSLVRGKETQYF. The CDR3 DNA sequence: TGCGCCAGCAGCTTGGTGCGAGGAAAAGAGACCCAGTACTTC.

The chain combines TRBV2 with TRBJ1-4; 8 bases agree with TRBD1. V shed 7 bases and J 3 bases; nucleotides not matched to a gene: 7. CDR3 size: 15 residues. The germline V gene encodes CDR1 SNHLY and CDR2 FYNNEI. The chain's CDR3 is CASNRGQGPNEKLFF. The CDR3 nucleotides are TGTGCCAGCAATCGCGGACAGGGCCCTAATGAAAAACTGTTTTTT.

This clone was seen more than once but under ten times. V gene TRBV30 combines with J gene TRBJ1-5; weak D call: TRBD1 (5 bases). Trimming removed 3 bases at V and 6 bases at J, with 9 bases between. This CDR3 is 12 amino acids long. CDR1 is GTSNPN, CDR2 SVGIG, per germline (reference sequence). The CDR3 DNA sequence: TGTGCCTGGAGCGCAGGGCGTCAGCCCCAGCATTTT. Amino acid sequence: CAWSAGRQPQHF.

The chain recombines TRBV6-1 with TRBJ2-7; no firm D call. The germline V and J ends were trimmed by 3 bases and 2 bases, with 14 bases remaining between them. Germline values: CDR1 MNHNS, CDR2 SASEGT. CDR3 length: 15 residues. As DNA, the CDR3 is TGTGCCAGCAGTGAGACGACCCCGAGGACCTACGAGCAGTACTTC. It codes for CASSETTPRTYEQYF.

The J gene is TRBJ2-3, the V gene TRBV7-2; D is possibly TRBD1 (6 bases). The germline V gene has CDR1 SGHTA and CDR2 FQGNSA. This CDR3 is built from 15 residues. V lost 3 bases to trimming and J lost 5 bases, with 15 bases between them. The CDR3 DNA sequence: TGTGCCAGCAGCTTTGTTTGGGGGCCACAAGATACGCAGTATTTT. This gives the protein CASSFVWGPQDTQYF.

The V call is TRBV3-1 (or the pseudogene TRBV3-2), the J call TRBJ2-3; TRBD2 matches 10 bases. Losses at the gene ends were 4 bases for V and 2 bases for J; bases not matched to a gene: 6. Germline assignment: CDR1 LGHDT and CDR2 YNNKEL (reference sequence). The CDR3 spans 16 residues. The CDR3 region has the DNA TGTGCCAGCAGCCTGCGGACTAGCGGAATCACAGATACGCAGTATTTT. Amino acids: CASSLRTSGITDTQYF.

The V and J genes are TRBV9 and TRBJ2-1; a weak D match, TRBD1 (6 bases). The CDR3 has 19 amino acids. The ends were cut back, 0 bases at V and 0 bases at J, with 19 bases in the middle. Germline CDR1 is SGDLS and CDR2 is YYNGEE. The DNA of the CDR3 is TGTGCCAGCAGCGTAGAGTATAGGACAGCTAAGAGCTCCTACAATGAGCAGTTCTTC. It specifies CASSVEYRTAKSSYNEQFF.

CDR3 protein: CASSGDRWAYEQYF. CDR3 DNA: TGTGCCAGTAGTGGGGACAGGTGGGCCTACGAGCAGTACTTC. The rearrangement links TRBV19 to TRBJ2-7; the match to TRBD1 covers 8 bases. J gave up 2 bases and V 5 bases, and 5 bases lay outside the gene matches. Germline CDR1 LNHDA, CDR2 SQIVND (reference sequence). The CDR3 consists of 14 residues.

This chain uses TRBV25-1 with TRBJ2-5, with D perhaps TRBD1 (5 bases). V was clipped by 5 bases and J by 5 bases, with 12 bases between them. Per germline, CDR1 MGHDK and CDR2 SYGVNS. The CDR3 sequence is 13 residues long. DNA for the CDR3: TGTGCCAGCAGTATTGGGGCTCTGGAGACCCAGTACTTC. Amino acid sequence: CASSIGALETQYF.

This sequence joins TRBV27 and TRBJ2-7, with D possibly being TRBD1 (6 bases). This CDR3 comprises 15 residues. Germline V lookup: CDR1 MNHEY, CDR2 SMNVEV (reference sequence). Trimming stripped 6 bases from V and 1 base from J, with 16 bases between. For the CDR3, the DNA is TGTGCCAGCAGAATAACAGGGACACCTTCCTACGAGCAGTACTTC. This translates into CASRITGTPSYEQYF.

The rearrangement joins TRBV30 to TRBJ1-2, with 8 bases fitting TRBD1. Losses at the gene ends were 5 bases for V and 2 bases for J; bases not matched to a gene: 7. The CDR3 is 14 amino acids. CDR1 and CDR2 (germline): GTSNPN, SVGIG (reference sequence). DNA of the CDR3: TGTGCCTGGGACTACGGACAGGGAAACTATGGCTACACCTTC. This encodes CAWDYGQGNYGYTF.